Described below is a single T cell receptor beta chain sequence and its context. What it binds is unknown. The data were taken from a study of cytomegalovirus exposure and HLA in healthy donors. Study results and caveats: TCR sequences were mostly rare, though some public TCRs occurred in many donors.

This CDR3 is built from 12 residues. Germline V gene data show CDR1 as MDHEN and CDR2 as SYDVKM. Deletions cut 3 bases from V and 8 bases from J, with 8 bases between. This PCR relied on a set of 60 Vbeta primers and 13 Jbeta primers. TCRdb's copy holds only in-frame clones and misses some; the assay was immunoSEQ multiplex PCR. The table lists 200,000 to 250,000 clones, 75% to 80% of them singletons. The material sequenced was PBMCs. The chain links TRBV28 to TRBJ2-1, with D uncertain. This clonotype originated in a young man in good health and CMV-seronegative. CDR3 coding DNA: TGTGCCAGCAGTTTTTCTTTTGATGAGCAGTTCTTC. Encoded protein: CASSFSFDEQFF.